This TCR beta chain comes out of a study of T-cell memory formation after mild COVID-19. TCR alpha and TCR beta cDNA libraries carrying sample barcodes and UMIs were produced by 5'RACE using constant-segment primers. MiXCR, applied by TCRdb to the 5' RACE reads, yields one record per CDR3 protein. Of about 470,000 distinct CDR3 sequences in the sample, over 15% are singletons; the top ten hold roughly an eighth. With regard to this clonotype: What it binds is not known.

Findings of the study overall: Clones contracting day 15 to 85 were balanced CD4/CD8; later expanders leaned CD4+. CD8+ contracting clones occupied EMRA, while CD4+ ones occupied mainly CM and EM.

Sequences were obtained from PBMCs or a T cell subset sorted from them (not recorded which). This TCR derives from an adult woman who had mild COVID-19 (a few samples of this study predate the infection). Cell type and time point are not known.

CDR3 in DNA: TGTGCCAGCAGCGCATCGACCGGAACGGGCTCACCCCTCCACTTT. This encodes CASSASTGTGSPLHF. The chain links TRBV9 to TRBJ1-6; the D is unclear. The CDR3 totals 15 residues. The V and J ends lost 3 bases and 10 bases respectively, with 17 bases between them. Germline assignment: CDR1 SGDLS and CDR2 YYNGEE.